The T cell receptor beta chain under discussion was sequenced for a study of cytotoxic CD8 clonotypes in ibrutinib-treated CLL. Across the study: Samples yielded averages of around 280,000 productive templates and 94,000 or so productive rearrangements.

Produced via immunoSEQ multiplex PCR; TCRdb's table is partial and in-frame only. The table has tens of thousands of clones, roughly 80% seen once. Source: PBMCs, taken after 24 months of ibrutinib treatment. The receptor was isolated from a human donor with chronic lymphocytic leukemia.

The CDR3 spells CASSPRSPGEGGNEQFF. Written as DNA, the CDR3 is TGCGCCAGCAGCCCTCGGAGTCCAGGAGAAGGAGGCAATGAGCAGTTCTTC. The chain carries TRBV4-3 and TRBJ2-1; a possible D gene is TRBD2 (5 bases). The CDR3 consists of 17 residues. Germline CDR1 is LGHNA and CDR2 is YSLEER. The V end lost 4 bases, the J end lost 6 bases, and 22 bases lay between the germline ends.